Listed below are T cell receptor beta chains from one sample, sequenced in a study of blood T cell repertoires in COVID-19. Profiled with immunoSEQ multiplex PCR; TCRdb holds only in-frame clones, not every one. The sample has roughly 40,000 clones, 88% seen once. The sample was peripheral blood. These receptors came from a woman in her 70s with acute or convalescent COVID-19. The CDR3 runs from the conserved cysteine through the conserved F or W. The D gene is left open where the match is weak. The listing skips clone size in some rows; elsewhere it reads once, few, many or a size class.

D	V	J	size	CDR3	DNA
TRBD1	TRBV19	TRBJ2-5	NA	CASTKTGVWQETQYF	TGTGCCAGTACAAAGACAGGGGTTTGGCAAGAGACCCAGTACTTC
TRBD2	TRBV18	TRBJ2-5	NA	CASSRLLADQETQYF	TGTGCCAGCTCACGGCTACTAGCGGATCAAGAGACCCAGTACTTC
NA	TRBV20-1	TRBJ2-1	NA	CSTNSGFEQFF	TGCAGTACAAACAGCGGGTTTGAGCAGTTCTTC
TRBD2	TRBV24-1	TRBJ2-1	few	CATSDWTSGRSNEQFF	TGTGCCACCAGTGATTGGACTAGCGGGAGGAGCAATGAGCAGTTCTTC
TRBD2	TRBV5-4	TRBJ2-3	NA	CASRTSGTSTDTQYF	TGTGCCAGCAGGACTAGCGGAACTAGCACAGATACGCAGTATTTT
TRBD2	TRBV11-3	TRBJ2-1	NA	CASSFRGVEQFF	TGTGCCAGCAGCTTTCGGGGGGTTGAGCAGTTCTTC
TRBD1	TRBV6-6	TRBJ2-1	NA	CASSWGTEKYNEQFF	TGTGCCAGCAGTTGGGGGACAGAAAAGTACAATGAGCAGTTCTTC
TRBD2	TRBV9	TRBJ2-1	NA	CASSVVQRGDREQFF	TGTGCCAGCAGCGTAGTCCAGCGGGGGGATAGGGAGCAGTTCTTC
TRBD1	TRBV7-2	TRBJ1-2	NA	CASSLMGQGDYGYTF	TGTGCCAGCAGCTTGATGGGACAGGGGGACTATGGCTACACCTTC
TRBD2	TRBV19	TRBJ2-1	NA	CASSRRLAGGFNEQFF	TGTGCCAGTAGTCGACGACTAGCGGGAGGTTTCAATGAGCAGTTCTTC
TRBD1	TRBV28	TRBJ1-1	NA	CASREGAMNTEAFF	TGTGCCAGCAGGGAGGGGGCCATGAACACTGAAGCTTTCTTT
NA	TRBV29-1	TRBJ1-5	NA	CSVAGDDSNQPQHF	TGCAGCGTTGCAGGGGACGATAGCAATCAGCCCCAGCATTTT
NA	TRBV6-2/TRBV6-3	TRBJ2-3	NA	CASSYRDSPPDTQYF	TGTGCCAGCAGTTACAGGGACTCACCCCCGGATACGCAGTATTTT
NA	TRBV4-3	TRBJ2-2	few	CASSQDTTGAFTGELFF	TGCGCCAGCAGCCAAGATACTACGGGAGCCTTCACCGGGGAGCTGTTTTTT
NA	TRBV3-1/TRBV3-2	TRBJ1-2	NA	CASSQDTGSKNGYTF	TGTGCCAGCAGCCAAGATACAGGATCAAAAAATGGCTACACCTTC
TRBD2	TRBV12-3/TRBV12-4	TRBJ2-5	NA	CASSFAGGETQYF	TGTGCCAGCAGTTTTGCGGGAGGAGAGACCCAGTACTTC
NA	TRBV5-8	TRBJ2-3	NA	CASSPHRGSDTQYF	TGTGCCAGCAGTCCACATCGGGGATCAGATACGCAGTATTTT
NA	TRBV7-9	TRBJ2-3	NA	CASSLDSSGVNWDTQYF	TGTGCCAGCAGCTTAGATAGTTCCGGAGTCAACTGGGATACGCAGTATTTT
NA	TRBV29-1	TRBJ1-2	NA	CSVEFAANYGYTF	TGCAGCGTTGAATTTGCAGCTAACTATGGCTACACCTTC
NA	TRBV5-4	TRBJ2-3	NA	CASSLVGAPSTDTQYF	TGTGCCAGCAGCTTGGTGGGGGCTCCATCCACAGATACGCAGTATTTT
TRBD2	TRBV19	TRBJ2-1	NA	CASTLAGDFNEQFF	TGTGCCAGTACACTAGCGGGAGATTTCAATGAGCAGTTCTTC
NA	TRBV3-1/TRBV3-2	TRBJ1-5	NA	CASTAHIPGHLNQPQHF	TGTGCCAGCACCGCTCACATTCCGGGACACTTGAATCAGCCCCAGCATTTT
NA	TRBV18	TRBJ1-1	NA	CASSVESEAFF	TGTGCCAGCTCAGTTGAGAGTGAAGCTTTCTTT
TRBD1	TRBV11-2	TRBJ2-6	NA	CASSRGTGAYSGANVLTF	TGTGCCAGCAGCCGTGGGACAGGGGCCTACTCTGGGGCCAACGTCCTGACTTTC
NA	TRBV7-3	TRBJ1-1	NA	CASSFQQGRLTEAFF	TGTGCCAGCAGCTTTCAACAGGGTCGACTAACTGAAGCTTTCTTT